The 30 T cell receptor beta chains in this list originate from one sample, sequenced in a study of blood T cell repertoires in COVID-19. Repertoires were generated with immunoSEQ multiplex PCR, while TCRdb's copy carries only in-frame clones and drops some. The sample includes 88,000 or so clones, more than 75% of them seen just once. Sequencing input: peripheral blood. All receptors derive from a human donor in a cohort sampled during active COVID-19.

This clone turned up a few times. The CDR3 DNA reads TGTGCCAGCAACCCAAGGACACGAGCCTACGAGCAGTACTTC. Translated, it gives CASNPRTRAYEQYF. The chain joins TRBV6-5 to TRBJ2-7; D perhaps matches TRBD1 (5 bases). V gave up 7 bases and J gave up 2 bases, with 15 bases separating them. The CDR3 is made up of 14 amino acids. Germline values: CDR1 MNHEY, CDR2 SVGAGI.

V usage is TRBV4-1 and J usage is TRBJ1-4; D remains unclear. With 4 bases removed from V and 8 bases from J, the gap between germline ends came to 20 bases. CDR1 and CDR2 from the germline V gene are MGHRA and YSYEKL. This CDR3 is 16 amino acids long. CDR3 sequence: CASSPPGLRFGEKLFF. CDR3 nucleotides: TGCGCCAGCAGCCCCCCTGGTCTGCGGTTTGGGGAAAAACTGTTTTTT.

This chain joins TRBV6-1 and TRBJ2-3, with D uncertain. This CDR3 region has 12 residues. Germline loops: CDR1 MNHNS, CDR2 SASEGT. Trimming removed 6 bases at V and 4 bases at J, with 8 bases between. This CDR3 reads CASSLSADTQYF. Written as DNA, the CDR3 is TGTGCCAGCAGCCTTTCGGCAGATACGCAGTATTTT.

This chain uses TRBV19 with TRBJ1-5; tentative D call: TRBD1 (5 bases). V lost 6 bases to trimming and J lost 3 bases, with 12 bases between them. CDR3 length: 14 amino acids. Germline V gives CDR1 LNHDA, CDR2 SQIVND (reference sequence). The CDR3 sequence: CASRKGEVNQPQHF. In DNA form, the CDR3 reads TGTGCCAGTAGAAAAGGGGAGGTCAATCAGCCCCAGCATTTT.

As for this clone: It is unclear where the CDR3 begins or ends on the DNA, so no DNA is shown, and the CDR3 is as TCRdb lists it. V usage is TRBV29-1 and J usage is TRBJ2-5; the listed D gene, TRBD2, was not tested against the DNA. Germline V gene sequence: CDR1 SQVTM, CDR2 ANQGSEA. The CDR3 is 24 amino acids long, termini counted. The CDR3 is CSVLGLAGGPSEETQYFGPETQYF.

This rearrangement joins TRBV5-1 to TRBJ2-3, with D maybe TRBD1 (6 bases). The CDR3 consists of 14 residues. Deletions cut 5 bases from V and 5 bases from J, with 15 bases between. Germline lookup yields CDR1 SGHRS and CDR2 YFSETQ. CDR3 sequence reads: CASSLPGAEDTQYF. The CDR3 DNA reads TGCGCCAGCAGTCTGCCAGGGGCAGAAGATACGCAGTATTTT. The full variable domain, with the rest looked up from reference TRBV5-1 and TRBJ2-3, is KAGVTQTPRYLIKTRGQQVTLSCSPISGHRSVSWYQQTPGQGLQFLFEYFSETQRNKGNFPGRFSGRQFSNSRSEMNVSTLELGDSALYLCASSLPGAEDTQYFGPGTRLTVL.

This clone showed up many times. V and J are TRBV3-1 (or the pseudogene TRBV3-2) and TRBJ2-7; D not certain. The CDR3 runs 14 residues. The germline CDR1 and CDR2 sequences are LGHDT and YNNKEL (reference sequence). The germline V and J ends were trimmed by 4 bases and 0 bases, with 10 bases remaining between them. In DNA, the CDR3 is TGTGCCAGCAGCCCAGGCAGGATCTCCTACGAGCAGTACTTC. This gives the protein CASSPGRISYEQYF.

This clone appeared a few times. This rearrangement joins TRBV6-4 to TRBJ2-3, with 11 bases identical to TRBD2. This CDR3 spans 15 amino acids. Germline CDR1 reads MRHNA; CDR2 reads SNTAGT. V was pared by 2 bases and J by 5 bases, with 3 bases of the junction left unmatched. Written as DNA, the CDR3 is TGTGCCAGCAGTGACCGCGGACTAGCGGGAGATACGCAGTATTTT. Amino acids: CASSDRGLAGDTQYF.

The rearrangement joins TRBV5-1 to TRBJ2-6; maybe TRBD1 (6 bases). Germline CDR1 SGHRS, CDR2 YFSETQ. CDR3 length: 17 amino acids. Trimming cost V 4 bases and J 0 bases, with 14 bases left between them. In nucleotides, the CDR3 is TGCGCCAGCAGCCTGGACAGCTCAAACTCTGGGGCCAACGTCCTGACTTTC. The encoded protein is CASSLDSSNSGANVLTF. The full variable domain, rest sourced from reference TRBV5-1 and TRBJ2-6, is KAGVTQTPRYLIKTRGQQVTLSCSPISGHRSVSWYQQTPGQGLQFLFEYFSETQRNKGNFPGRFSGRQFSNSRSEMNVSTLELGDSALYLCASSLDSSNSGANVLTFGAGSRLTVL.

CDR3 sequence reads: CAISGGQANNSPLHF. DNA of the CDR3: TGTGCCATCAGTGGCGGACAGGCAAATAATTCACCCCTCCACTTT. The chain couples TRBV10-3 to TRBJ1-6; 7 bases map to TRBD1. V lost 4 bases and J lost 5; bases outside the gene matches: 5. Germline V gives CDR1 ENHRY, CDR2 SYGVKD. The CDR3 length is 15 residues.

The chain recombines TRBV18 with TRBJ2-7; D is perhaps TRBD1 (5 bases). This CDR3 comprises 14 residues. Germline V gene data show CDR1 as KGHSH and CDR2 as LQKENI. Trimming took 3 bases from V and 0 from J, leaving 9 bases between them. The CDR3 region is CASSPGRDSYEQYF. The CDR3, as DNA: TGTGCCAGCTCACCTGGCAGGGACTCCTACGAGCAGTACTTC. Together with reference TRBV18 and TRBJ2-7, the CDR3 gives the full variable domain: NAGVMQNPRHLVRRRGQEARLRCSPMKGHSHVYWYRQLPEEGLKFMVYLQKENIIDESGMPKERFSAEFPKEGPSILRIQQVVRGDSAAYFCASSPGRDSYEQYFGPGTRLTVT.

The V gene is TRBV4-3, the J gene TRBJ1-1; 7 nucleotides agree with TRBD1. Germline CDR1 and CDR2: LGHNA and YSLEER. Losses at the gene ends were 1 base for V and 0 bases for J; bases not matched to a gene: 5. CDR3 length: 16 amino acids. In DNA, the CDR3 is TGCGCCAGCAGCCAAGGACAGGGAATAATGAACACTGAAGCTTTCTTT. This codes for CASSQGQGIMNTEAFF.

The chain recombines TRBV7-9 with TRBJ1-1, with D perhaps matching TRBD1 (5 bases). In germline, CDR1 is SEHNR, CDR2 FQNEAQ (reference sequence). This CDR3 is built from 13 residues. V lost 5 bases and J 5 bases, leaving 12 bases between the germline ends. CDR3 bases: TGTGCCAGCAGCGTCCCGGGGGGTACTGAAGCTTTCTTT. It codes for CASSVPGGTEAFF.

This clone was recorded only once. CDR3 DNA: TGTGCCAGCAGACGGACAGGGGGCACCGGGGAGCTGTTTTTT. Translated, it gives CASRRTGGTGELFF. The chain carries TRBV6-4 and TRBJ2-2; 10 nucleotides align to TRBD1. The germline gives CDR1 MRHNA, CDR2 SNTAGT. The CDR3 consists of 14 residues. The J segment lost 4 bases and the V segment lost 6 bases, leaving 2 bases of the junction unmatched.

This chain joins TRBV10-3 and TRBJ1-2; unclear D gene. The CDR3 length is 14 residues. Trimming stripped 0 bases from V and 3 bases from J, with 8 bases between. Germline CDR1 reads ENHRY; CDR2 reads SYGVKD. CDR3 sequence reads: CAISESRGDYGYTF. In DNA form, the CDR3 reads TGTGCCATCAGTGAGTCTCGGGGTGACTATGGCTACACCTTC.

V usage is TRBV6-6 and J usage is TRBJ2-7; 10 bases align to TRBD1. The CDR3 sequence is 15 residues long. Trimming took 6 bases from V and 7 from J; bases not matched to a gene: 12. Looked up from germline, CDR1 is MNHNY and CDR2 is SVGAGI (reference sequence). For the CDR3, the DNA is TGTGCCAGCAGCAACCGGGACAGGGGCCCTAGGGAGCAGTACTTC. It is translated as CASSNRDRGPREQYF.

This chain connects TRBV15 to TRBJ1-1; 10 nucleotides agree with TRBD1. Trimming took 3 bases from V and 1 from J; bases not matched to a gene: 8. Germline V gene lookup returns CDR1 LNHNV and CDR2 YYDKDF (reference sequence). This CDR3 region has 17 residues. CDR3 region: CATSRTGTGASNTEAFF. The CDR3 DNA sequence: TGTGCCACCAGCAGGACCGGGACAGGGGCTTCGAACACTGAAGCTTTCTTT.

This clone was detected only once. This rearrangement joins TRBV6-4 to TRBJ1-2; 8 bases match TRBD1. CDR3 size: 20 residues. From germline, CDR1 is MRHNA and CDR2 SNTAGT. Trimming cost V 5 bases and J 4 bases; bases outside gene matches: 24. The CDR3 bases are TGTGCCAGCAGTCGGACCTCCGGGACAGGAGATTATTCCGGGGGCTATGGCTACACCTTC. This gives the protein CASSRTSGTGDYSGGYGYTF.

V gene TRBV5-1 combines with J gene TRBJ2-3, with 7 bases aligning to TRBD2. The germline gives CDR1 SGHRS, CDR2 YFSETQ. There are 16 residues in the CDR3. Trimming cost V 4 bases and J 0 bases; bases outside gene matches: 8. The CDR3 region is CASSLGLAASTDTQYF. In DNA, the CDR3 is TGCGCCAGCAGCCTGGGGCTAGCGGCAAGCACAGATACGCAGTATTTT.

J is TRBJ2-1 and V is TRBV19; maybe TRBD2 (6 bases). The germline gives CDR1 LNHDA, CDR2 SQIVND (reference sequence). This CDR3 is 14 amino acids long. The V and J ends lost 2 bases and 9 bases respectively, with 14 bases between them. The CDR3 reads CASSITWGAGEQFF. The CDR3 DNA reads TGTGCCAGTAGTATAACCTGGGGAGCGGGTGAGCAGTTCTTC.

J is TRBJ2-1 and V is TRBV10-3; 10 bases match TRBD2. The trim removed 4 bases at V and 7 bases at J, leaving 10 bases unmatched. The CDR3 runs to 16 residues. Germline CDR1 is ENHRY and CDR2 is SYGVKD. The CDR3 reads CAISGGGLAKENEQFF. CDR3 DNA: TGTGCCATCAGTGGGGGGGGACTAGCGAAGGAAAATGAGCAGTTCTTC.

The gene calls are TRBV11-2 and TRBJ1-2; TRBD1 agrees at 10 bases. Germline-derived CDR1 and CDR2 are SGHAT and FQNNGV. CDR3 length: 15 residues. With V trimmed by 5 bases and J by 2 bases, 5 bases remained unmatched. The CDR3 loop is CASSMGTGENYGYTF. CDR3 coding DNA: TGTGCCAGCAGCATGGGGACAGGGGAGAACTATGGCTACACCTTC.

The rearrangement links TRBV19 to TRBJ1-4; D perhaps matches TRBD1 (6 bases). Germline lookup yields CDR1 LNHDA and CDR2 SQIVND (reference sequence). V was pared by 7 bases and J by 8 bases, with 26 bases between. This CDR3 spans 17 amino acids. This CDR3 reads CASTNRVRTDAEEKLFF. The CDR3 coding sequence is TGTGCCAGTACCAATCGGGTTCGGACAGACGCGGAGGAAAAACTGTTTTTT. Variable domain in full (rest from reference TRBV19 and TRBJ1-4): DGGITQSPKYLFRKEGQNVTLSCEQNLNHDAMYWYRQDPGQGLRLIYYSQIVNDFQKGDIAEGYSVSREKKESFPLTVTSAQKNPTAFYLCASTNRVRTDAEEKLFFGSGTQLSVL.

This sequence joins TRBV19 and TRBJ2-7; TRBD1 agrees at 9 bases. The junction had 12 bases not matched to a gene; V was cut back by 5 bases and J by 4 bases. Germline loops: CDR1 LNHDA, CDR2 SQIVND (reference sequence). This CDR3 is built from 16 residues. The chain's CDR3 is CASSPITGGEGYEQYF. The CDR3 region has the DNA TGTGCCAGTAGTCCGATCACAGGGGGCGAAGGGTACGAGCAGTACTTC.

The genes are TRBV30 and TRBJ2-7; 8 nucleotides line up with TRBD1. There are 14 residues in the CDR3. The junction had 6 bases not matched to a gene; V was cut back by 3 bases and J by 2 bases. The germline V gene has CDR1 GTSNPN and CDR2 SVGIG (reference sequence). This CDR3 is CAWSGQGGTYEQYF. CDR3 sequence (DNA): TGTGCCTGGAGCGGACAGGGTGGGACCTACGAGCAGTACTTC.

The rearrangement uses TRBV19 and TRBJ2-5; D might be TRBD1 (6 bases). Trimming removed 5 bases at V and 6 bases at J, with 25 bases between. CDR3 length: 17 amino acids. Germline V gives CDR1 LNHDA, CDR2 SQIVND (reference sequence). CDR3 DNA sequence: TGTGCCAGTAGTCGGGTTTTGGACAGCTATCCGGGGAAGACCCAGTACTTC. This translates into CASSRVLDSYPGKTQYF.

The rearrangement uses TRBV5-1 and TRBJ1-1, with unresolved D. This CDR3 has 15 residues. Germline V gives CDR1 SGHRS, CDR2 YFSETQ. The ends were cut back, 0 bases at V and 3 bases at J, with 12 bases in the middle. For the CDR3, the DNA is TGCGCCAGCAGCTTGGGGACGGGATGGGACACTGAAGCTTTCTTT. Encoded protein: CASSLGTGWDTEAFF.

The J gene is TRBJ2-5, the V gene TRBV23-1, with 9 bases fitting TRBD1. TRBV23-1 is given ORF status, its function remaining uncertain. The ends lost 2 bases at V and 2 bases at J; junction bases unmatched: 18. The CDR3 is 20 residues long. In DNA, the CDR3 is TGCGCCAGCAGTCAAAAACGGTGTGGACAGGGGACGGCGAAGCAAGAGACCCAGTACTTC. Translation gives CASSQKRCGQGTAKQETQYF.

V usage is TRBV15 and J usage is TRBJ1-5, with D hard to call. V shed 1 base and J shed 5 bases, with 12 bases lying between them. Germline CDR1 LNHNV, CDR2 YYDKDF (reference sequence). This CDR3 has 15 residues. CDR3 amino acids: CATSRGMRADQPQHF. The DNA of the CDR3 is TGTGCCACCAGCAGAGGGATGAGGGCCGATCAGCCCCAGCATTTT.

V gene TRBV27 combines with J gene TRBJ2-7; TRBD2 might be the D (5 bases). CDR3 length: 15 residues. From germline, CDR1 is MNHEY and CDR2 SMNVEV (reference sequence). V lost 2 bases and J lost 0, with 11 bases in between. CDR3 loop: CASSLEGGFSYEQYF. The DNA of the CDR3 is TGTGCCAGCAGTTTAGAGGGCGGGTTCTCCTACGAGCAGTACTTC.